Below are 13 T cell receptor beta chains sequenced from a single sample in a study of radiation and T cells in renal cell carcinoma. Time point reported: blood 4 weeks post-SBRT, at nephrectomy. The treatment: 15 Gy SBRT to primary tumor, nephrectomy 4 weeks later. The data were produced by immunoSEQ multiplex PCR, yet TCRdb's version contains in-frame clones alone and is incomplete. The table has 150,000 to 200,000 clones, around 90% seen once. The starting material was blood, obtained from a patient whose treatment included radiotherapy and nephrectomy. These receptors were taken from a woman aged 45-65 years with renal cell carcinoma.

This chain connects TRBV7-2 to TRBJ2-1; 11 bases fit TRBD2. J lost 1 base, V lost 5 bases, and 10 bases had no gene match. The CDR3 is made up of 18 amino acids. CDR1 SGHTA and CDR2 FQGNSA come from the germline V gene. The CDR3 region has the DNA TGTGCCAGCAGCAACTACGTAGCGGGGGGGCTGTCCTACAATGAGCAGTTCTTC. As protein: CASSNYVAGGLSYNEQFF.

The chain employs TRBV27 and TRBJ2-5; D is tentatively TRBD1 or TRBD2 (5 bases each). The length of the CDR3 is 15 residues. Germline V gene data show CDR1 as MNHEY and CDR2 as SMNVEV (reference sequence). Deletions cut 3 bases from V and 4 bases from J, with 15 bases between. The chain's CDR3 is CASSFRQGVGETQYF. In DNA form, the CDR3 reads TGTGCCAGCAGTTTCAGGCAGGGAGTGGGAGAGACCCAGTACTTC.

J is TRBJ1-4 and V is TRBV11-3; D unresolved. The V end was cut by 0 bases, the J end by 6 bases, with 5 bases between. This CDR3 comprises 13 residues. Germline assignment: CDR1 SGHNT and CDR2 YENEEA. The CDR3 coding sequence is TGTGCCAGCAGCTTAGAAGCGGATGAAAAACTGTTTTTT. Protein product: CASSLEADEKLFF.

The rearrangement uses TRBV5-1 and TRBJ2-2; TRBD1 aligns across 7 bases. CDR3 length equals 15 residues. V shed 2 bases and J 0 bases; nucleotides not matched to a gene: 1. The V gene's germline CDR1 is SGHRS and CDR2 YFSETQ. CDR3 sequence reads: CASSFTGANTGELFF. The CDR3 DNA is TGCGCCAGCAGCTTTACAGGGGCGAACACCGGGGAGCTGTTTTTT.

The V and J genes are TRBV19 and TRBJ1-5; D is undetermined. CDR3 length: 13 residues. Germline V CDR1 and CDR2: LNHDA, SQIVND (reference sequence). Between the trimmed V and J ends, which lost 5 bases and 4 bases, there was a span of 9 bases. CDR3 region: CASSEQVNQPQHF. Written as DNA, the CDR3 is TGTGCCAGTAGTGAACAAGTTAATCAGCCCCAGCATTTT.

This clone has just one count. This chain joins TRBV9 and TRBJ2-7, with TRBD1 identical over 8 bases. The CDR3 is 16 amino acids. Germline V gives CDR1 SGDLS, CDR2 YYNGEE. Trimming took 0 bases from V and 4 from J; bases not matched to a gene: 9. CDR3 nucleotides: TGTGCCAGCAGCGTAGGGGCCGGGACAGGCCTGTACGAGCAGTACTTC. It is translated as CASSVGAGTGLYEQYF. Together with reference TRBV9 and TRBJ2-7, the CDR3 gives the full variable domain: DSGVTQTPKHLITATGQRVTLRCSPRSGDLSVYWYQQSLDQGLQFLIQYYNGEERAKGNILERFSAQQFPDLHSELNLSSLELGDSALYFCASSVGAGTGLYEQYFGPGTRLTVT.

The V gene is TRBV4-1, the J gene TRBJ2-3, with 9 bases fitting TRBD2. CDR3 size: 17 residues. CDR1 and CDR2 from the germline V gene are MGHRA and YSYEKL. J was trimmed by 5 bases and V by 2 bases; bases with no gene match: 11. CDR3: CASSQSPSGGLEDTQYF. The CDR3, as DNA: TGCGCCAGCAGCCAATCCCCCAGCGGGGGGCTGGAAGATACGCAGTATTTT.

CDR3 residues: CASSPFGTVTEAFF. CDR3 DNA: TGTGCCAGCAGTCCCTTCGGGACCGTCACTGAAGCTTTCTTT. The genes are TRBV2 and TRBJ1-1; D is possibly TRBD1 (5 bases). The germline CDR1 and CDR2 sequences are SNHLY and FYNNEI. V lost 5 bases and J lost 4, with 14 bases in between. This CDR3 is 14 amino acids long.

This clone was observed a handful of times. The chain joins TRBV7-9 to TRBJ1-4; D uncertain. CDR3 length: 16 residues. Germline V CDR1 and CDR2: SEHNR, FQNEAQ (reference sequence). The V end was cut by 0 bases, the J end by 0 bases, with 8 bases between. CDR3 loop: CASSLATTATNEKLFF. CDR3 nucleotides: TGTGCCAGCAGCTTAGCTACGACGGCAACTAATGAAAAACTGTTTTTT.

The chain joins TRBV6-1 to TRBJ1-5; 10 nucleotides align to TRBD1. CDR1 is MNHNS, CDR2 SASEGT, per germline. The ends lost 2 bases at V and 1 base at J; junction bases unmatched: 5. The length of the CDR3 is 17 residues. The CDR3 DNA is TGTGCCAGCAGTGAAAGACAGGGGGCTCGGAGCAATCAGCCCCAGCATTTT. Its protein is CASSERQGARSNQPQHF.

The chain has TRBV19 and TRBJ1-3, with D possibly matching TRBD1 (6 bases). Per germline, CDR1 LNHDA and CDR2 SQIVND (reference sequence). Trimming shortened V by 3 bases and J by 7 bases, and 22 bases separated the two germline ends. This CDR3 comprises 17 residues. CDR3: CASSMALTGSSRNTIYF. The CDR3 bases are TGTGCCAGTAGTATGGCTCTCACAGGGTCCTCGAGGAACACCATATATTTT.

The V call is TRBV7-2, the J call TRBJ2-3; weak D call: TRBD1 (6 bases). V lost 8 bases and J lost 1, with 19 bases in between. Germline CDR1 and CDR2: SGHTA and FQGNSA. There are 16 residues in the CDR3. In DNA, the CDR3 is TGTGCCAGCCTCCTATCCCTGGGGGCAGGCACAGATACGCAGTATTTT. Translated: CASLLSLGAGTDTQYF. The variable domain in full, with the rest retrieved from reference TRBV7-2 and TRBJ2-3, is GAGVSQSPSNKVTEKGKDVELRCDPISGHTALYWYRQSLGQGLEFLIYFQGNSAPDKSGLPSDRFSAERTGGSVSTLTIQRTQQEDSAVYLCASLLSLGAGTDTQYFGPGTRLTVL.

The J gene is TRBJ1-3, the V gene TRBV4-1, with D hard to call. Germline CDR1 MGHRA, CDR2 YSYEKL. Trimming took 1 base from V and 4 from J, leaving 11 bases between them. The length of the CDR3 is 15 residues. CDR3: CASSQVGSLGNTIYF. The CDR3 DNA sequence: TGCGCCAGCAGCCAAGTTGGGTCTTTGGGAAACACCATATATTTT.